This T cell receptor (beta chain) came from a study of blood T cell repertoires in COVID-19. Across the whole study: Specimens from acute and convalescent COVID-19 originated in the United States, Italy and Spain. PBMCs, B-cell-depleted T cells, or T cells provided the cDNA or gDNA that made up the material.

Germline V gene data show CDR1 as MNHEY and CDR2 as SVGEGT. CDR3 length: 15 residues. The junction had 12 bases not matched to a gene; V was cut back by 6 bases and J by 8 bases. TCRdb keeps only in-frame clones here, not all; method: immunoSEQ multiplex PCR. The table records roughly 220,000 clones, more than 75% of them present only once. Sequencing input: peripheral blood. The receptor's source is a man aged 55-75 years with acute or convalescent COVID-19. The rearrangement joins TRBV6-2 or TRBV6-3 to TRBJ1-2; 10 bases fit TRBD1. CDR3 residues: CASSFPDRGLEGYTF. DNA for the CDR3: TGTGCCAGCAGCTTCCCCGACAGGGGGCTTGAGGGCTACACCTTC.